The following is a T cell receptor beta chain sequence with its context. One end of the junction does not line up with germline, which may come from a read error. These data belong to a study of identical twins. TCRdb independently ran MiXCR on the 5' RACE reads; one entry per CDR3 protein. Altogether approximately 590,000 distinct CDR3 sequences are present, more than 9% being singletons, with the ten largest covering 2.5% to 3.5%. CDR1 and CDR2 (germline): DFQATT, SNEGSKA (reference sequence). This CDR3 region has 14 residues. These data were also filed under a second study, of yellow fever vaccine responses in identical twins.

This chain connects TRBV20-1 to TRBJ2-7; no reliable D call. The sequenced sample consisted of PBMCs. This sequence was found in a woman aged 18-30 years in good health. DNA for the CDR3: TGCAGTGCTAGCTCGGACGGACGCTCCTACGGGCAGTACTTC. It yields the protein CSASSDGRSYGQYF.